This is a list of T cell receptor beta chains from one sample in a study of T cell responses to AZD1222 COVID-19 vaccine. Assay: immunoSEQ multiplex PCR; the TCRdb copy retains only in-frame clones and omits some. The sample has about 110,000 clones; 90% are singletons. This material consisted of peripheral blood, taken 28 days after the second AZD1222 dose. Every receptor here comes from an adult who received the AZD1222 COVID-19 vaccine. Both conserved end residues are part of each CDR3. Each record gives: J gene, V gene, D gene, clone size, CDR3 protein, CDR3 DNA. D genes are given only for firm matches. A row's size may be missing; if present it is once, few, many or a size class.

J gene: TRBJ2-7
V gene: TRBV14
D gene: -
clone size: -
CDR3 protein: CASSPLSRGFEQYF
CDR3 DNA: TGTGCCAGCAGCCCCCTCTCTCGGGGTTTCGAGCAGTACTTC

J gene: TRBJ1-1
V gene: TRBV28
D gene: -
clone size: -
CDR3 protein: CASSGTRLNTEAFF
CDR3 DNA: TGTGCCAGCAGTGGGACCCGGTTGAACACTGAAGCTTTCTTT

J gene: TRBJ1-2
V gene: TRBV12-3/TRBV12-4
D gene: -
clone size: once
CDR3 protein: CASSLGGTYGYTF
CDR3 DNA: TGTGCCAGCAGTTTGGGTGGTACCTATGGCTACACCTTC

J gene: TRBJ1-4
V gene: TRBV30
D gene: -
clone size: -
CDR3 protein: CAWSTQGTNEKLFF
CDR3 DNA: TGTGCCTGGAGTACGCAGGGAACTAATGAAAAACTGTTTTTT

J gene: TRBJ2-6
V gene: TRBV19
D gene: -
clone size: -
CDR3 protein: CASSSSGPSGANVLTF
CDR3 DNA: TGTGCCAGTAGTTCTTCCGGCCCATCTGGGGCCAACGTCCTGACTTTC

J gene: TRBJ1-2
V gene: TRBV27
D gene: TRBD1
clone size: -
CDR3 protein: CASSYRGYGYTF
CDR3 DNA: TGTGCCAGCAGTTACAGGGGGTATGGCTACACCTTC

J gene: TRBJ1-5
V gene: TRBV7-2
D gene: -
clone size: -
CDR3 protein: CASSFQGLGQPQHF
CDR3 DNA: TGTGCCAGCAGCTTCCAGGGGCTGGGGCAGCCCCAGCATTTT

J gene: TRBJ1-5
V gene: TRBV27
D gene: -
clone size: -
CDR3 protein: CASSLGPGSNQPQHF
CDR3 DNA: TGTGCCAGCAGTTTGGGACCGGGAAGCAATCAGCCCCAGCATTTT

J gene: TRBJ2-5
V gene: TRBV30
D gene: -
clone size: -
CDR3 protein: CAWSVVETQYF
CDR3 DNA: TGTGCCTGGAGTGTTGTGGAGACCCAGTACTTC

J gene: TRBJ2-2
V gene: TRBV6-6
D gene: TRBD2
clone size: -
CDR3 protein: CASLFGGGSPGELFF
CDR3 DNA: TGTGCCAGCCTTTTTGGCGGGGGGTCACCCGGGGAGCTGTTTTTT

J gene: TRBJ2-1
V gene: TRBV7-3
D gene: TRBD1
clone size: -
CDR3 protein: CASSPSTGGFGNEQFF
CDR3 DNA: TGTGCCAGCAGCCCCTCGACAGGGGGTTTTGGAAATGAGCAGTTCTTC

J gene: TRBJ2-7
V gene: TRBV6-2/TRBV6-3
D gene: TRBD2
clone size: -
CDR3 protein: CASSDASGGTYEQYF
CDR3 DNA: TGTGCCAGCAGCGATGCCAGCGGGGGCACCTACGAGCAGTACTTC

J gene: TRBJ1-1
V gene: TRBV19
D gene: TRBD1
clone size: once
CDR3 protein: CASSTEGAKDTEAFF
CDR3 DNA: TGTGCCAGTAGTACCGAGGGGGCTAAGGACACTGAAGCTTTCTTT

J gene: TRBJ1-5
V gene: TRBV2
D gene: -
clone size: -
CDR3 protein: CASSVWGPPQHF
CDR3 DNA: TGTGCCAGCAGTGTGTGGGGACCGCCCCAGCATTTT

J gene: TRBJ1-2
V gene: TRBV6-5
D gene: -
clone size: -
CDR3 protein: CASSNGQSYGYTF
CDR3 DNA: TGTGCCAGCAGTAATGGACAGTCCTATGGCTACACCTTC

J gene: TRBJ2-7
V gene: TRBV2
D gene: -
clone size: -
CDR3 protein: CASSGFGGYEQYF
CDR3 DNA: TGTGCCAGCAGTGGATTTGGGGGCTACGAGCAGTACTTC

J gene: TRBJ2-2
V gene: TRBV5-1
D gene: -
clone size: few
CDR3 protein: CASSQGPNTGELFF
CDR3 DNA: TGCGCCAGCAGCCAGGGACCGAACACCGGGGAGCTGTTTTTT

J gene: TRBJ1-6
V gene: TRBV3-1/TRBV3-2
D gene: -
clone size: -
CDR3 protein: CASSQDGTGGQNSPLHF
CDR3 DNA: TGTGCCAGCAGCCAAGATGGTACCGGGGGGCAGAATTCACCCCTCCACTTT

J gene: TRBJ2-3
V gene: TRBV7-9
D gene: TRBD2
clone size: -
CDR3 protein: CASSVGLAGTDTQYF
CDR3 DNA: TGTGCCAGCAGCGTCGGACTAGCGGGGACAGATACGCAGTATTTT

J gene: TRBJ1-4
V gene: TRBV18
D gene: TRBD1
clone size: -
CDR3 protein: CASSPEGQSFNEKLFF
CDR3 DNA: TGTGCCAGCTCACCAGAGGGACAGTCCTTTAATGAAAAACTGTTTTTT

J gene: TRBJ2-7
V gene: TRBV6-2/TRBV6-3
D gene: -
clone size: -
CDR3 protein: CASSYEDRSSYEQYF
CDR3 DNA: TGTGCCAGCAGTTATGAGGACAGAAGCTCCTACGAGCAGTACTTC

J gene: TRBJ1-5
V gene: TRBV19
D gene: -
clone size: -
CDR3 protein: CASSPGQSNQPQHF
CDR3 DNA: TGTGCCAGTAGTCCGGGCCAAAGCAATCAGCCCCAGCATTTT

J gene: TRBJ2-3
V gene: TRBV30
D gene: -
clone size: -
CDR3 protein: CAWRGQPLRTDTQYF
CDR3 DNA: TGTGCCTGGAGAGGACAGCCCCTACGCACAGATACGCAGTATTTT

J gene: TRBJ2-7
V gene: TRBV6-2/TRBV6-3
D gene: TRBD2
clone size: -
CDR3 protein: CASSYGAREPYEQYF
CDR3 DNA: TGTGCCAGCAGTTACGGGGCGCGGGAGCCCTACGAGCAGTACTTC

J gene: TRBJ2-3
V gene: TRBV24-1
D gene: TRBD2
clone size: -
CDR3 protein: CATSAGLAGRKGDTQYF
CDR3 DNA: TGTGCCACCAGTGCGGGACTAGCGGGCCGAAAGGGAGATACGCAGTATTTT

J gene: TRBJ2-1
V gene: TRBV25-1
D gene: -
clone size: -
CDR3 protein: CASSATGTSSYNEQFF
CDR3 DNA: TGTGCCAGCAGTGCGACCGGGACAAGCTCCTACAATGAGCAGTTCTTC

J gene: TRBJ1-3
V gene: TRBV6-1
D gene: -
clone size: -
CDR3 protein: CASSEVWGFGNTIYF
CDR3 DNA: TGTGCCAGCAGTGAAGTTTGGGGCTTTGGAAACACCATATATTTT